Listed below are T cell receptor beta chains from one sample, sequenced in a study of cytomegalovirus exposure and HLA in healthy donors. Repertoires were generated with immunoSEQ multiplex PCR, while TCRdb's copy carries only in-frame clones and drops some. The sample consists of approximately 140,000 clones, about 81% of them appearing once. Source material: PBMCs. The origin of the receptors is a woman between 40 and 55 years old in good health and CMV-seropositive. The CDR3 runs from the conserved cysteine through the conserved F or W. Fields, in order: clone size, V gene, J gene, D gene, CDR3 length, CDR3 protein, CDR3 DNA. A D gene is named only where the DNA matches it firmly. Clone sizes are given selectively: once, few, many, or a class where the clone is expanded.

-	TRBV13	TRBJ2-3	-	12	CASSQNTDTQYF	TGTGCCAGCAGCCAGAATACAGATACGCAGTATTTT
once	TRBV7-6	TRBJ2-6	TRBD2	19	CASSPHRAGGFSGANVLTF	TGTGCCAGCAGCCCTCACAGAGCGGGGGGCTTCTCTGGGGCCAACGTCCTGACTTTC
once	TRBV15	TRBJ1-4	-	14	CATSRARRNEKLFF	TGTGCCACCAGCAGGGCACGGAGGAATGAAAAACTGTTTTTT
-	TRBV15	TRBJ1-5	-	15	CATSGPGTLNQPQHF	TGTGCCACCAGCGGACCCGGGACTCTCAATCAGCCCCAGCATTTT
-	TRBV15	TRBJ2-1	TRBD2	16	CATSRDLAGGLNEQFF	TGTGCCACCAGCAGAGATCTAGCGGGAGGGTTGAATGAGCAGTTCTTC
-	TRBV27	TRBJ1-2	TRBD1	14	CASRPTGGSRGYTF	TGTGCCAGCAGACCGACAGGGGGCTCTAGAGGCTACACCTTC
-	TRBV19	TRBJ1-2	-	15	CASSIGRSSDYGYTF	TGTGCCAGTAGTATAGGACGGAGTAGTGACTATGGCTACACCTTC
-	TRBV7-8	TRBJ2-5	-	14	CASSLDLSGETQYF	TGTGCCAGCAGCTTAGACCTATCCGGGGAGACCCAGTACTTC
-	TRBV5-7	TRBJ2-7	-	17	CASSSHCSVISSYEQYF	TGTGCCAGCAGCTCTCACTGCAGCGTAATAAGCTCCTACGAGCAGTACTTC
few	TRBV28	TRBJ2-7	TRBD1	15	CASRTGGGSSYEQYF	TGTGCCAGCAGAACAGGGGGCGGGAGCTCCTACGAGCAGTACTTC
-	TRBV6-1	TRBJ2-7	TRBD1	15	CASSGIGTGVYEQYF	TGTGCCAGCAGTGGAATCGGGACAGGGGTTTACGAGCAGTACTTC
-	TRBV2	TRBJ1-6	-	15	CASSEGGIMDSPLHF	TGTGCCAGCAGTGAAGGGGGCATTATGGATTCACCCCTCCACTTT
-	TRBV27	TRBJ1-1	-	13	CASIDRYLTEAFF	TGTGCCAGCATCGACAGATACCTCACTGAAGCTTTCTTT
-	TRBV9	TRBJ2-7	-	15	CASSVEGVPIYEQYF	TGTGCCAGCAGCGTAGAGGGGGTGCCTATCTACGAGCAGTACTTC
-	TRBV9	TRBJ1-4	-	14	CASSPGALGEKLFF	TGTGCCAGCAGCCCTGGGGCCCTTGGGGAAAAACTGTTTTTT
-	TRBV7-9	TRBJ1-5	TRBD1	16	CASSLAFDRVVQPQHF	TGTGCCAGCAGCTTAGCGTTTGACAGGGTTGTTCAGCCCCAGCATTTT
-	TRBV5-4	TRBJ1-2	-	15	CASSLYRSLSDGYTF	TGTGCCAGCAGCTTGTACCGGTCCCTATCCGATGGCTACACCTTC